This TCR beta chain was sequenced in a study of cytomegalovirus exposure and HLA in healthy donors. Overall study results and limits: In an earlier analysis, about 87% or about 30%: the productive usage of most TCR beta V segments. Among the most significant clusters, several appeared linked to common viral pathogens in a later analysis.

PCR involved 60 Vbeta and 13 Jbeta primers. Assay used: immunoSEQ multiplex PCR; TCRdb lists only in-frame clones, some missing. The sample records some 160,000 clones, 84% being singletons. CDR1 is MNHNS, CDR2 SASEGT, per germline. V lost 1 base and J lost 6, with 13 bases in between. This CDR3 has 15 amino acids. Turning to this clone: Its antigen remains unidentified.

The TCR was taken from a man between 45 and 60 years old in good health and CMV-seropositive. The sequencing input was PBMCs. This chain joins TRBV6-1 and TRBJ1-5; D is possibly TRBD1 (5 bases). CDR3 region: CASSEVTQRGQPQHF. The CDR3, as DNA: TGTGCCAGCAGTGAAGTGACCCAAAGGGGTCAGCCCCAGCATTTT.